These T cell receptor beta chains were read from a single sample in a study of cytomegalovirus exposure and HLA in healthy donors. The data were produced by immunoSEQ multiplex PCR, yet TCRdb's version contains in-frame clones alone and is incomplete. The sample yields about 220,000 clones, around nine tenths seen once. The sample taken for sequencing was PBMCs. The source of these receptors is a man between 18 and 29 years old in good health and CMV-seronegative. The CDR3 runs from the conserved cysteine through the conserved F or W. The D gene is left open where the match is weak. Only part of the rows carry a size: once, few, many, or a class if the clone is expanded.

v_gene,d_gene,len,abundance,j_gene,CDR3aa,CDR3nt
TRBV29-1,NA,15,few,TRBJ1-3,CSVVQGSNSGNTIYF,TGCAGCGTTGTCCAGGGCTCGAACTCTGGAAACACCATATATTTT
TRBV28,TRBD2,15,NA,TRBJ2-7,CASSTTWGGSYEQYF,TGTGCCAGCAGTACAACCTGGGGGGGCTCCTACGAGCAGTACTTC
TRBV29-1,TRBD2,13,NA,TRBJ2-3,CSVGLAATDTQYF,TGCAGCGTTGGACTAGCCGCCACAGATACGCAGTATTTT
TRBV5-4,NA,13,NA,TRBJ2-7,CASSKSETLEQYF,TGTGCCAGCAGCAAAAGTGAGACACTCGAGCAGTACTTC
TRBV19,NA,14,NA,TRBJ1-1,CASSAEVRGTEAFF,TGTGCCAGTAGTGCAGAGGTGCGTGGCACTGAAGCTTTCTTT
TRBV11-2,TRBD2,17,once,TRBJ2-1,CASSLGPPRRENNEQFF,TGTGCCAGCAGCTTAGGCCCCCCGAGGCGGGAGAACAATGAGCAGTTCTTC
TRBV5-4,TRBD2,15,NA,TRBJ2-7,CASSLTSGIAYEQYF,TGTGCCAGCAGCCTGACTAGCGGGATTGCCTACGAGCAGTACTTC
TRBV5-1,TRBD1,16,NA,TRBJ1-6,CASSPTGGSYNSPLHF,TGCGCCAGCAGCCCTACAGGGGGATCCTATAATTCACCCCTCCACTTT
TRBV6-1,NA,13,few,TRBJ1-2,CASRGLGGSGYTF,TGTGCCAGCCGGGGCCTCGGGGGTAGCGGCTACACCTTC
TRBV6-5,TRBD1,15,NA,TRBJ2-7,CASWGSGQGRYEQYF,TGTGCCAGCTGGGGCTCGGGACAGGGAAGGTACGAGCAGTACTTC
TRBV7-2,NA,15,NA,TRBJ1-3,CASSLAGTKGNTIYF,TGTGCCAGCAGCTTAGCTGGGACTAAGGGAAACACCATATATTTT
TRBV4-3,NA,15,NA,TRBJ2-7,CASSQDAGSDYEQYF,TGCGCCAGCAGCCAAGATGCGGGGTCCGACTACGAGCAGTACTTC
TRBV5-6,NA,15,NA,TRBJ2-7,CASSLARGASYEQYF,TGTGCCAGCAGCTTGGCGCGCGGGGCCAGCTACGAGCAGTACTTC
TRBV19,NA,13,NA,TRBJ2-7,CASSLTDSYEQYF,TGTGCCAGTAGTCTCACCGACAGCTACGAGCAGTACTTC
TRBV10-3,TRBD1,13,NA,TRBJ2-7,CAVTGQGIGEQYF,TGTGCCGTGACGGGACAGGGAATTGGGGAGCAGTACTTC
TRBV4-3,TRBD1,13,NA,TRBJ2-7,CASSQGDRYEQYF,TGCGCCAGCAGCCAAGGGGACAGGTACGAGCAGTACTTC
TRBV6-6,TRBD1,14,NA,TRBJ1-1,CASSQGQLRPEAFF,TGTGCCAGCAGCCAGGGACAGCTTCGCCCTGAAGCTTTCTTT
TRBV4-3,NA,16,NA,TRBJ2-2,CASSQVARVNTGELFF,TGCGCCAGCAGCCAAGTTGCCAGGGTCAATACCGGGGAGCTGTTTTTT
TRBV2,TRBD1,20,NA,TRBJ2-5,CASSEAGWLVRDRDEETQYF,TGTGCCAGCAGTGAAGCGGGGTGGTTGGTGCGGGACAGGGATGAAGAGACCCAGTACTTC
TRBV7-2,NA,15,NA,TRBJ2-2,CASSLDNSGTGELFF,TGTGCCAGCAGCTTGGACAACTCGGGCACCGGGGAGCTGTTTTTT
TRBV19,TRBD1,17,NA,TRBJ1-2,CASSSLPGGAGVKGYTF,TGTGCCAGTAGTTCATTGCCAGGGGGCGCGGGGGTGAAGGGCTACACCTTC
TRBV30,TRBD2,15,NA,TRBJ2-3,CAWSPLAGVADTQYF,TGTGCCTGGAGTCCCCTAGCGGGAGTCGCAGATACGCAGTATTTT
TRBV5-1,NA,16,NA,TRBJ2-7,CASSPGVGYVLREQYF,TGCGCCAGCAGCCCCGGGGTAGGGTACGTACTGCGAGAGCAGTACTTC
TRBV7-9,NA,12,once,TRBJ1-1,CASSTQNTEAFF,TGTGCCAGCAGCACACAGAACACTGAAGCTTTCTTT
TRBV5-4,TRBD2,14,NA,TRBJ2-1,CASSFTSGSNEQFF,TGTGCCAGCAGCTTTACTAGCGGGAGCAATGAGCAGTTCTTC
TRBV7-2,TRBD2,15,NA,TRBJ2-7,CASSLSGAYSYEQYF,TGTGCCAGCAGCCTTAGCGGGGCCTACTCCTACGAGCAGTACTTC
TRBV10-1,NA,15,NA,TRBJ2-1,CASRGGASGLREQFF,TGCGCCAGCAGGGGGGGAGCGAGCGGTCTGAGGGAGCAGTTCTTC
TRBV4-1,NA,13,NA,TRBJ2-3,CASMWTISDTQYF,TGCGCCAGCATGTGGACAATATCAGATACGCAGTATTTT
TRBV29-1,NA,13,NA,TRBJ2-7,CSVEDQGTYEQYF,TGCAGCGTTGAAGACCAGGGAACCTACGAGCAGTACTTC
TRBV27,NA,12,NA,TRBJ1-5,CASSATAQPQHF,TGTGCCAGCAGTGCGACAGCTCAGCCCCAGCATTTT
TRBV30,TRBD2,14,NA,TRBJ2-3,CAWVTSGLLGTQYF,TGTGCCTGGGTAACTAGCGGACTCCTGGGTACGCAGTATTTT
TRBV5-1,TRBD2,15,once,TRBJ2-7,CASSLGTSGTNEQYF,TGCGCCAGCAGCTTGGGGACTAGCGGGACCAACGAGCAGTACTTC
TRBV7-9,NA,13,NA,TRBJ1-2,CASSLEIVYGYTF,TGTGCCAGCAGCTTAGAAATAGTCTATGGCTACACCTTC
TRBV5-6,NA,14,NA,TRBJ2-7,CASSFLALSYEQYF,TGTGCCAGCAGCTTTCTAGCCCTTAGCTACGAGCAGTACTTC
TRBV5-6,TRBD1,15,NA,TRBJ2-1,CASSHTGGGINEQFF,TGTGCCAGCAGCCACACAGGGGGAGGAATCAATGAGCAGTTCTTC
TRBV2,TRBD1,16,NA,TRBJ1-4,CASSTGQAATNEKLFF,TGTGCCAGCAGTACGGGACAGGCCGCAACTAATGAAAAACTGTTTTTT
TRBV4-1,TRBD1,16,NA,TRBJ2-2,CASNPPGQGTTGELFF,TGCGCCAGCAACCCCCCGGGACAGGGTACGACCGGGGAGCTGTTTTTT
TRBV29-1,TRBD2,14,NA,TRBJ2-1,CSVAPGLANNEQFF,TGCAGCGTTGCCCCGGGACTAGCGAACAATGAGCAGTTCTTC
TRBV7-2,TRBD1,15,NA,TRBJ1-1,CASSSHRDRPPLAFF,TGTGCCAGCAGCTCGCACCGGGACAGGCCCCCTCTAGCTTTCTTT
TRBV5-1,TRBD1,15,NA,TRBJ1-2,CASSSSPGQNYGYTF,TGCGCCAGCAGCTCGTCACCGGGACAGAACTATGGCTACACCTTC
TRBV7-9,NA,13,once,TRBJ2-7,CASSYTGIAEQYF,TGTGCCAGCAGCTATACAGGGATAGCCGAGCAGTACTTC
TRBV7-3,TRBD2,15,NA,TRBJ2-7,CASSRGNAGGDEQYF,TGTGCCAGCAGCAGGGGTAATGCGGGAGGGGACGAGCAGTACTTC
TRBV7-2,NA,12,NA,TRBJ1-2,CASSLRSYGYTF,TGTGCCAGCAGCTTGAGAAGCTATGGCTACACCTTC
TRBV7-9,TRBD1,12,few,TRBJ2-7,CASSPDRDEQYF,TGTGCCAGCAGCCCTGACAGGGACGAGCAGTACTTC
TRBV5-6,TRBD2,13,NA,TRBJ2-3,CASSPKAGVTQYF,TGTGCCAGCAGCCCCAAAGCGGGAGTTACGCAGTATTTT
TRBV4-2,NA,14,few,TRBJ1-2,CASSQPDGTYGYTF,TGTGCCAGCAGCCAACCGGACGGGACATATGGCTACACCTTC
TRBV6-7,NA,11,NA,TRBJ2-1,CASSLGREQFF,TGTGCCAGCAGCTTGGGGAGGGAGCAGTTCTTC
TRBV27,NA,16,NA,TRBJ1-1,CASSLKGQTRNTEAFF,TGTGCCAGCAGTTTAAAAGGACAGACCAGGAACACTGAAGCTTTCTTT
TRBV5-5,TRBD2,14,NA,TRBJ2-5,CASSPDARAGGPYF,TGTGCCAGCAGCCCCGACGCCCGAGCGGGAGGGCCGTACTTC
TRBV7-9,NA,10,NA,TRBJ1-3,CASSQATIYF,TGTGCCAGCAGTCAAGCGACCATATATTTT
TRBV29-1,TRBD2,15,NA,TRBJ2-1,CSVRGLVRSYNEQFF,TGCAGCGTCAGAGGACTAGTCCGGTCCTACAATGAGCAGTTCTTC
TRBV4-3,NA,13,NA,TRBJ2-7,CASSQVRGYEQYF,TGCGCCAGCAGCCAAGTACGCGGATACGAGCAGTACTTC
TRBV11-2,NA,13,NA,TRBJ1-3,CASSLGLGGTIYF,TGTGCCAGCAGCTTAGGCCTAGGAGGCACCATATATTTT
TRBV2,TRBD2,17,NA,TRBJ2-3,CASSSDPAGESTDTQYF,TGTGCCAGCAGCTCAGACCCAGCGGGAGAGAGCACAGATACGCAGTATTTT
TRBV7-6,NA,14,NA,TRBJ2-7,CASSSLTGSYEQYF,TGTGCCAGCAGCTCCTTGACAGGTTCCTACGAGCAGTACTTC
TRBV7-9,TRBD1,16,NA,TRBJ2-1,CASSTNRDREIYEQFF,TGTGCCAGCAGCACGAACCGGGACAGGGAAATCTATGAGCAGTTCTTC